The 26 T cell receptor beta chains presented below share a single source sample, sequenced in a study of blood T cell repertoires in COVID-19 (dated by TCRdb to the early 2020s). Library preparation employed the immunoSEQ multiplex PCR assay. As stored in TCRdb, this immuneACCESS dataset retains in-frame rearrangements with V and J assigned. A fraction of the clones does not appear; measured against another copy, unresolved V genes explain less than half of the discrepancy, and the remainder lacks a known reason. The table for this sample lists roughly 290,000 clones; around 87% of them were counted only once. The ten most abundant clones make up 2.1% of the sample. Specimen: peripheral blood. All receptors come from a woman in her twenties or thirties who had recovered from COVID-19.

The chain recombines TRBV6-5 with TRBJ1-4; no definite D call. Deletions cut 2 bases from V and 10 bases from J, with 11 bases between. Germline V lookup: CDR1 MNHEY, CDR2 SVGAGI. The CDR3 length is 13 residues. The CDR3: CASSYSRGRKLFF. Written as DNA, the CDR3 is TGTGCCAGCAGTTACAGCAGAGGGAGAAAACTGTTTTTT.

This CDR3 reads CASSLTGGGSYEQYF. The CDR3 nucleotides read TGTGCCAGCAGCTTAACAGGGGGCGGGTCCTACGAGCAGTACTTC. The chain joins TRBV11-2 to TRBJ2-7; 9 nucleotides align to TRBD1. Germline V lookup: CDR1 SGHAT, CDR2 FQNNGV. The CDR3 loop spans 15 amino acids. With 2 bases clipped from V and 1 base from J, the junction kept 3 bases outside the gene matches.

This clone has just one count. The V call is TRBV6-5, the J call TRBJ1-5; a weak D match, TRBD1 (6 bases). V shed 6 bases and J shed 1 base, with 7 bases lying between them. CDR1 is MNHEY and CDR2 is SVGAGI in the germline V gene. The CDR3 sequence is 13 residues long. The CDR3 sequence is CASRGQSNQPQHF. The DNA of the CDR3 is TGTGCCAGCAGGGGACAAAGCAATCAGCCCCAGCATTTT.

This chain uses TRBV3-1 (or the pseudogene TRBV3-2) with TRBJ1-1, with D hard to call. The V and J ends lost 1 base and 7 bases respectively, with 7 bases between them. Germline CDR1 reads LGHDT; CDR2 reads YNNKEL (reference sequence). The CDR3 is 12 residues long. The CDR3 reads CASSQGSGEAFF. In DNA form, the CDR3 reads TGTGCCAGCAGCCAAGGTAGTGGTGAAGCTTTCTTT.

This clone was detected only once. The V call is TRBV20-1, the J call TRBJ2-7; D unclear. Trimming removed 3 bases at V and 4 bases at J, with 19 bases between. The V gene's germline CDR1 is DFQATT and CDR2 SNEGSKA (reference sequence). CDR3 size: 15 residues. The CDR3 bases are TGCAGTGCTAGTAGATCAGGAAAGGATTATTACGAGCAGTACTTC. Translating gives CSASRSGKDYYEQYF.

The V call is TRBV19, the J call TRBJ2-2, with 11 bases that match TRBD2. Germline CDR1 is LNHDA and CDR2 is SQIVND (reference sequence). The CDR3 length is 15 residues. V gave up 7 bases and J gave up 5 bases; unmatched junction bases: 6. The CDR3 sequence is CASTPLAGVTGELFF. The CDR3 DNA is TGTGCCAGTACTCCACTAGCGGGGGTTACCGGGGAGCTGTTTTTT.

The chain joins TRBV7-8 to TRBJ2-3, with TRBD2 as a possible D gene (6 bases). This CDR3 is 15 amino acids long. CDR1 is SGHVS, CDR2 FQNEAQ, per germline. V lost 4 bases and J lost 7, with 18 bases in between. CDR3 sequence: CASSSSRRAPYTQYF. The CDR3 coding sequence is TGTGCCAGCAGCTCAAGCCGGAGGGCCCCTTATACGCAGTATTTT.

The rearrangement links TRBV5-1 to TRBJ2-1; 8 bases match TRBD2. V gave up 4 bases and J gave up 6 bases; unmatched junction bases: 9. The germline V gene encodes CDR1 SGHRS and CDR2 YFSETQ. The CDR3 sequence is 15 residues long. CDR3 in amino acids: CASSIPGTRGNEQFF. The CDR3 bases are TGCGCCAGCAGCATACCCGGGACTAGAGGCAATGAGCAGTTCTTC.

The chain combines TRBV9 with TRBJ2-2; the D gene is possibly TRBD1 (5 bases). The CDR3 has 14 amino acids. Looked up from germline, CDR1 is SGDLS and CDR2 is YYNGEE. The ends were cut back, 3 bases at V and 6 bases at J, with 12 bases in the middle. This CDR3 reads CASSAQGMPGELFF. The CDR3, as DNA: TGTGCCAGCAGCGCGCAGGGTATGCCCGGGGAGCTGTTTTTT.

The V gene is TRBV6-5, the J gene TRBJ2-1; D gene uncertain. The CDR3 spans 12 residues. The V gene's germline CDR1 is MNHEY and CDR2 SVGAGI. V was cut by 2 bases and J by 10 bases, with 9 bases left in between. This CDR3 is CASSYPGGEQFF. The CDR3, as DNA: TGTGCCAGCAGTTACCCGGGTGGGGAGCAGTTCTTC.

The V gene is TRBV9, the J gene TRBJ2-1; 10 bases are a match to TRBD1. The CDR3 runs to 17 residues. With V trimmed by 0 bases and J by 3 bases, 6 bases remained unmatched. Germline-derived CDR1 and CDR2 are SGDLS and YYNGEE. In DNA, the CDR3 is TGTGCCAGCAGCGTAGCCACGTGGGACAGGGGCTACAATGAGCAGTTCTTC. The encoded protein is CASSVATWDRGYNEQFF.

The chain has TRBV19 and TRBJ1-5; D is undetermined. Germline V lookup: CDR1 LNHDA, CDR2 SQIVND (reference sequence). This CDR3 has 14 residues. V lost 8 bases, J lost 1 base, and 12 bases lay in between. CDR3 nucleotide sequence: TGTGCCAGTGAGGCAAGTATGAGCAATCAGCCCCAGCATTTT. As protein: CASEASMSNQPQHF.

The V call is TRBV4-1, the J call TRBJ2-3; 9 nucleotides agree with TRBD2. V was pared by 3 bases and J by 1 base, with 8 bases of the junction left unmatched. The germline gives CDR1 MGHRA, CDR2 YSYEKL. The CDR3 has 17 residues. The CDR3 DNA follows: TGCGCCAGCAGCCACCGGTACGTAGCGGGGGGCACAGATACGCAGTATTTT. Its protein is CASSHRYVAGGTDTQYF.

This rearrangement joins TRBV27 to TRBJ2-1; a possible D gene is TRBD2 (5 bases). The V gene lost 3 bases and the J gene lost 7 bases, with 7 bases spanning the gap. CDR1 is MNHEY and CDR2 is SMNVEV in the germline V gene (reference sequence). The CDR3 is made up of 12 amino acids. The CDR3 protein is CASSFSGNEQFF. The DNA of the CDR3 is TGTGCCAGCAGTTTTTCGGGAAATGAGCAGTTCTTC.

The chain has TRBV12-3 or TRBV12-4 and TRBJ2-1; TRBD2 matches 7 bases. CDR3 size: 13 residues. The trim removed 4 bases at V and 10 bases at J, leaving 7 bases unmatched. The CDR3, as DNA: TGTGCCAGCAGTTCCCGAGGGAGGGACGAGCAGTTCTTC. Translated: CASSSRGRDEQFF.

This clone was recorded once. J is TRBJ1-1 and V is TRBV3-1 (or the pseudogene TRBV3-2); D is possibly TRBD1 (6 bases). Germline values: CDR1 LGHDT, CDR2 YNNKEL (reference sequence). With 7 bases removed from V and 5 bases from J, the gap between germline ends came to 17 bases. There are 14 residues in the CDR3. CDR3: CASTQPGGATEAFF. In nucleotides, the CDR3 is TGTGCCAGCACCCAGCCGGGGGGCGCGACTGAAGCTTTCTTT.

The chain combines TRBV5-1 with TRBJ2-1; no firm D call. Deletions cut 4 bases from V and 1 base from J, with 6 bases between. The CDR3 sequence is 13 residues long. Germline CDR1 and CDR2: SGHRS and YFSETQ. CDR3 region: CASSVRSYNEQFF. In DNA, the CDR3 is TGCGCCAGCAGCGTTCGTTCCTACAATGAGCAGTTCTTC.

V usage is TRBV28 and J usage is TRBJ2-7; 8 bases map to TRBD1. Germline trimming cut 2 bases from V and 2 bases from J; bases unmatched to any gene: 8. Germline V lookup: CDR1 MDHEN, CDR2 SYDVKM. The CDR3 is 16 residues long. In DNA form, the CDR3 reads TGTGCCAGCAGTTTAGTTTGGCAGGGGGCGACCTACGAGCAGTACTTC. This encodes CASSLVWQGATYEQYF.

V and J are TRBV6-2 or TRBV6-3 and TRBJ2-7, with 10 nucleotides matching TRBD2. The germline V gene encodes CDR1 MNHEY and CDR2 SVGEGT. CDR3 size: 14 residues. With V trimmed by 5 bases and J by 4 bases, 5 bases remained unmatched. DNA for the CDR3: TGTGCCAGCAGTACCGGGACTAGCGCGTACGAGCAGTACTTC. As protein: CASSTGTSAYEQYF.

The CDR3 spells CASSQALNWGVGTDTQYF. DNA of the CDR3: TGCGCCAGCAGCCAAGCTCTTAACTGGGGCGTGGGCACAGATACGCAGTATTTT. The chain combines TRBV4-3 with TRBJ2-3, with TRBD1 as a possible D gene (5 bases). Germline CDR1 reads LGHNA; CDR2 reads YSLEER. The CDR3 contains 18 residues. The V end lost 1 base, the J end lost 1 base, and 18 bases lay between the germline ends.

V gene TRBV24-1 combines with J gene TRBJ1-4, with D perhaps TRBD1 (6 bases). Germline V gene data show CDR1 as KGHDR and CDR2 as SFDVKD. The CDR3 contains 15 residues. Trimming took off 3 bases at V and 6 bases at J, with 13 bases between the two ends. The chain's CDR3 is CATSDPRGADEKLFF. Written as DNA, the CDR3 is TGTGCCACCAGTGATCCCCGGGGGGCCGATGAAAAACTGTTTTTT.

The rearrangement links TRBV2 to TRBJ1-6; TRBD1 matches 7 bases. Germline V CDR1 and CDR2: SNHLY, FYNNEI. V trimming: 6 bases; J trimming: 10 bases; junction bases outside the gene matches: 15. The CDR3 loop spans 16 amino acids. As DNA, the CDR3 is TGTGCCAGCAGCCAAAACTCCGGGACAGTAGGCTCACCCCTCCACTTT. Translation gives CASSQNSGTVGSPLHF. Full variable domain (outside the CDR3, taken from reference TRBV2 and TRBJ1-6): EPEVTQTPSHQVTQMGQEVILRCVPISNHLYFYWYRQILGQKVEFLVSFYNNEISEKSEIFDDQFSVERPDGSNFTLKIRSTKLEDSAMYFCASSQNSGTVGSPLHFGNGTRLTVT.

The chain joins TRBV19 to TRBJ2-1; possibly TRBD2 for D (6 bases). V lost 5 bases and J 0 bases, leaving 14 bases between the germline ends. The V gene's germline CDR1 is LNHDA and CDR2 SQIVND (reference sequence). This CDR3 contains 16 residues. The DNA for the CDR3 is TGTGCCAGTAGTCCCGGGACGGACTACTCCTACAATGAGCAGTTCTTC. Protein product: CASSPGTDYSYNEQFF.

The V gene is TRBV3-1 (or the pseudogene TRBV3-2), the J gene TRBJ2-3; 12 bases are a match to TRBD2. This CDR3 is 16 amino acids long. J was trimmed by 2 bases and V by 2 bases; bases with no gene match: 2. Per the germline V gene, CDR1 is LGHDT and CDR2 is YNNKEL (reference sequence). CDR3 coding DNA: TGTGCCAGCAGCCAACGGACTAGCGGGACCACAGATACGCAGTATTTT. As protein: CASSQRTSGTTDTQYF.

J is TRBJ1-5 and V is TRBV28; 8 bases map to TRBD1. The CDR3 loop spans 19 amino acids. CDR1 MDHEN and CDR2 SYDVKM come from the germline V gene. After removal of 5 bases from V and 5 bases from J, the junction contained 20 bases not matched to a gene. The DNA for the CDR3 is TGTGCCAGCAGTATATCGACAGGGGCCCACATTGAGGTAGATCAGCCCCAGCATTTT. This codes for CASSISTGAHIEVDQPQHF.

CDR3 region: CASSASGTGNEQFF. As DNA, the CDR3 is TGTGCCAGCAGCGCTTCCGGGACAGGGAATGAGCAGTTCTTC. This chain links TRBV7-9 with TRBJ2-1; 9 positions agree with TRBD1. Per the germline V gene, CDR1 is SEHNR and CDR2 is FQNEAQ (reference sequence). With 5 bases clipped from V and 7 bases from J, the junction kept 6 bases outside the gene matches. This CDR3 has 14 residues.